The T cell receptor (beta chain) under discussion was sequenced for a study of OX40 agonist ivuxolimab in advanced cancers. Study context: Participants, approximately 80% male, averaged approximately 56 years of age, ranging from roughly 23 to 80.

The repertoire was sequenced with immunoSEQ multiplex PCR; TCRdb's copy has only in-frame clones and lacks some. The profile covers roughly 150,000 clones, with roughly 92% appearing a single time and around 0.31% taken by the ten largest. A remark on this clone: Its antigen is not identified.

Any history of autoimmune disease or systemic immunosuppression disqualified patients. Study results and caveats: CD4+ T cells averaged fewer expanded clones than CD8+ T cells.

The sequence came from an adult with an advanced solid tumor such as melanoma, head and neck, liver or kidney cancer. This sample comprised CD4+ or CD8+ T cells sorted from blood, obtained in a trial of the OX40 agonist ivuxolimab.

CDR3 amino acids: CASSFFPGNEQFF. The CDR3 DNA reads TGTGCCAGCAGCTTTTTCCCGGGGAATGAGCAGTTCTTC. The chain has TRBV5-4 and TRBJ2-1; weak D call: TRBD2 (5 bases). CDR1 is SGHNT, CDR2 YYREEE, per germline (reference sequence). Trimming took 2 bases from V and 7 from J, leaving 10 bases between them. This CDR3 is 13 amino acids long.